This TCR beta chain was sequenced for a study of blood T cell repertoires in COVID-19. Study at large: COVID-19 samples collected from the United States, Italy and Spain covered acute and convalescent phases. From T cells, B-cell-depleted T cells, or PBMCs came the material, which was cDNA or gDNA.

Authors' methods: Amplification with reference gene primers provided the estimates of nucleated cell counts. Produced via immunoSEQ multiplex PCR; TCRdb's table is partial and in-frame only. The V and J calls and clone size are taken from that table; D and trimming were inferred from the DNA. The table includes approximately 200,000 clones, around 85% detected once. Per germline, CDR1 MNHNS and CDR2 SASEGT. V dropped 2 bases and J dropped 6; count of bases not matched to a gene: 9. This CDR3 has 16 amino acids. The receptor's source is a human donor in a cohort sampled during active COVID-19. This chain connects TRBV6-1 to TRBJ2-3, with 9 bases matching TRBD2. The sequenced sample was peripheral blood. CDR3 coding DNA: TGTGCCAGCAGTGAATCCCGTGCGGGAGGGCGTGATACGCAGTATTTT. Translated, it gives CASSESRAGGRDTQYF.